Each of the 10 T cell receptor beta chains below was sequenced from the same sample in a study of regulatory T cells in long-lasting Graves disease. The authors built TCR beta libraries using iRepertoire HTBI primers and Arm-PCR of CDR3 regions. From the multiplex PCR reads, TCRdb called clonotypes with MiXCR, one entry per CDR3 protein. Here the sample spans around 480,000 distinct CDR3 sequences, more than 15% being singletons. Noted time point: newly diagnosed GD, antithyroid drugs for less than 3 months. The TCR library was made from RNA that had been extracted from PBMCs in TRIzol. The sample was also linked to a second study, of T cells in Graves' hyperthyroidism and ophthalmopathy.

This specimen was peripheral blood mononuclear cells (PBMCs), taken at new diagnosis, from a patient treated with antithyroid drugs. The source of these receptors is a woman aged 35-65 years with Graves disease.

V usage is TRBV7-9 and J usage is TRBJ2-5; D may be TRBD1 (6 bases). Germline V gene data show CDR1 as SEHNR and CDR2 as FQNEAQ (reference sequence). This CDR3 comprises 12 residues. Trimming cost V 10 bases and J 2 bases, with 11 bases left between them. The CDR3 DNA reads TGTGCCACCGGACAGATACAAGAGACCCAGTACTTC. Translation gives CATGQIQETQYF.

This clonotype was counted a few times. The V and J genes are TRBV15 and TRBJ2-5, with D uncertain. The CDR3 length is 11 residues. CDR1 LNHNV and CDR2 YYDKDF come from the germline V gene (reference sequence). Trimming removed 4 bases from V and 0 bases from J, with 0 bases in between. CDR3: CATSNQETQYF. CDR3 nucleotide sequence: TGTGCCACCAGCAACCAAGAGACCCAGTACTTC.

In its sample, this clonotype was seen a few times. The chain is built from TRBV19 and TRBJ2-7; D remains unclear. Trimming took 1 base from V and 10 from J, leaving 11 bases between them. The CDR3 has 12 residues. CDR1 and CDR2 from the germline V gene are LNHDA and SQIVND (reference sequence). This CDR3 is CASSIGGRDQYF. CDR3 nucleotide sequence: TGTGCCAGTAGTATAGGAGGTCGAGACCAGTACTTC. The full variable domain, with the rest looked up from reference TRBV19 and TRBJ2-7, is DGGITQSPKYLFRKEGQNVTLSCEQNLNHDAMYWYRQDPGQGLRLIYYSQIVNDFQKGDIAEGYSVSREKKESFPLTVTSAQKNPTAFYLCASSIGGRDQYFGPGTRLTVT.

This clonotype was observed many times. CDR3 sequence (DNA): TGTGCCAGCAGAGGCAGGCAATGGGAGACCCAGTACTTC. Its protein is CASRGRQWETQYF. V and J are TRBV2 and TRBJ2-5; D is uncertain. Trimming left V 6 bases short and J 5 bases short, with 13 bases between. The germline CDR1 and CDR2 sequences are SNHLY and FYNNEI. This CDR3 is 13 amino acids long. Full variable domain (missing parts from reference TRBV2 and TRBJ2-5): EPEVTQTPSHQVTQMGQEVILRCVPISNHLYFYWYRQILGQKVEFLVSFYNNEISEKSEIFDDQFSVERPDGSNFTLKIRSTKLEDSAMYFCASRGRQWETQYFGPGTRLLVL.

This clonotype was observed many times. The chain recombines TRBV7-9 with TRBJ1-5, with D unresolved. V was shortened by 5 bases and J by 2 bases, with 10 bases between the two germline ends. Per germline, CDR1 SEHNR and CDR2 FQNEAQ (reference sequence). This CDR3 comprises 14 residues. The CDR3 is CASSPPMGNQPQHF. The CDR3 region has the DNA TGTGCCAGCAGCCCCCCCATGGGCAATCAGCCCCAGCATTTT.

This clonotype was seen only a few times. The rearrangement links TRBV12-3 or TRBV12-4 to TRBJ1-3; D may be TRBD1 (5 bases). This CDR3 is 18 amino acids long. The V end lost 3 bases, the J end lost 0 bases, and 18 bases lay between the germline ends. The CDR3, as DNA: TGTGCCAGCAGTTTTACCCCGGGACTAACGTCCTCTGGAAACACCATATATTTT. Translated, it gives CASSFTPGLTSSGNTIYF.

This clonotype showed up many times. This sequence joins TRBV6-1 and TRBJ1-1, with unresolved D. Germline V gene lookup returns CDR1 MNHNS and CDR2 SASEGT. Deletions cut 7 bases from V and 1 base from J, with 10 bases between. There are 13 residues in the CDR3. CDR3 protein: CASTSHPNTEAFF. CDR3 coding DNA: TGTGCCAGCACCTCACACCCGAACACTGAAGCTTTCTTT.

This clonotype was observed many times. The gene calls are TRBV20-1 and TRBJ1-2, with a tentative D call TRBD1 (6 bases). CDR3 length equals 17 residues. Germline V CDR1 and CDR2: DFQATT, SNEGSKA (reference sequence). V lost 2 bases to trimming and J lost 5 bases, with 24 bases between them. As DNA, the CDR3 is TGCAGTGCTAGAAATCTTCCCCGACACGGAGGGGGATATGGCTACACCTTC. Its protein product is CSARNLPRHGGGYGYTF.

This clonotype was observed many times. The V call is TRBV11-3, the J call TRBJ2-7; D is unresolved. The length of the CDR3 is 13 residues. V lost 5 bases and J lost 2, with 10 bases in between. The germline V gene has CDR1 SGHNT and CDR2 YENEEA. This CDR3 is CASSPAGAYEQYF. The CDR3 DNA follows: TGTGCCAGCAGCCCCGCTGGGGCCTACGAGCAGTACTTC.

This chain joins TRBV6-9 and TRBJ1-6; 8 bases map to TRBD1. The CDR3 length is 16 residues. Trimming at V came to 4 bases and at J to 1 base, leaving 3 bases not matched to a gene. CDR1 MNHGY and CDR2 SVAAGI come from the germline V gene. CDR3 amino acids: CASSSDRESYNSPLHF. In DNA form, the CDR3 reads TGTGCCAGCAGTTCGGACAGGGAGTCCTATAATTCACCCCTCCACTTT.